This entry describes one TCR beta chain. Its antigen is unknown. No clone much larger than this one lies a single base away; base qualities are absent. Read against the paper, the sample's treatment or condition label means: oral pan-JAK inhibitor, 5-10 mg twice daily. From alopecia areata patients, peripheral blood was collected along with lesional scalp punch biopsies. After PBMCs were isolated by density centrifugation and stained for CD3, CD4 and CD8, a FACSAria was used to sort CD4+ and CD8+ T cells. These data are taken from a study of CD8+ T cells in alopecia areata (dated by TCRdb to between 2017 and 2018). Looking at the study overall: The treated patients took part in an open-label pilot trial in which moderate-to-severe alopecia areata was treated with oral tofacitinib at 5 to 10 mg twice daily. Tofacitinib was given for 6 to 18 months, followed by 6 months of follow-up off drug to assess delayed response and recurrence. Human TCRbeta sequencing covered scalp tissue and sorted CD4+ and CD8+ peripheral blood T cells from patchy and totalis/universalis alopecia areata patients and healthy controls. TCRbeta CDR3 regions were amplified by immunoSEQ multiplex PCR with 35 Vbeta forward and 13 Jbeta reverse primers. Clonality in the scalp was compared among normal scalp (n=4), patchy alopecia areata scalp (n=8), and alopecia totalis/universalis scalp (n=8). Biopsies were taken from tofacitinib-treated patients at baseline and again at 4 and 24 weeks into treatment, and several of those patients also had a later scalp biopsy. Disease severity in treated patients was measured with the SALT score, which quantifies the percentage of affected scalp surface area. In both human patients and the C3H/HeJ mouse model, the study applied high-throughput TCRbeta sequencing to look at T cell clonal expansion in alopecia areata. RNA was extracted with the PAXgene miRNA kit for fixed scalp, the miRNeasy kit for PBMCs, and the RNeasy kit for mouse skin.

V and J are truncated by 6 bases and 7 bases respectively, leaving an intervening sequence of 19 bases. The CDR3 measures 16 amino acids from cysteine to phenylalanine. The kept DNA is CDR3 alone, 48 bases in frame from the first base. The CDR1 and CDR2 encoded by the germline V gene (reference sequence) are MNHNY and SVGAGI. What the study reported, not specific to this receptor: The treated cohort was small, with a single nonresponder, so links between baseline CD8+ expansion and response need larger studies. Tofacitinib significantly decreased scalp clonality and the number of expanded CD8+ clones among the top 100 scalp clones. Compared with normal scalp, lesional scalp, particularly in alopecia totalis/universalis, had higher clonality and more expanded CD8+ clones, which suggests antigenic drive. Shared TCR sequences between patients were less evident than in mice, which may be partly attributable to HLA diversity in the patient population. During tofacitinib treatment, many expanded lesional clones stuck around in both scalp and blood, and this persistence may partly explain why relapse happens after treatment is stopped. Resident alphabeta T cells in normal human skin are also sequenced, complicating scalp TCR repertoire analysis, unlike mouse skin dominated by gammadelta T cells.

Library preparation was by the immunoSEQ multiplex PCR assay. To provide template for TCR sequencing, every sample had RNA extracted and reverse transcribed into cDNA. First-strand cDNA was synthesized with SuperScript III using a 2:1 mix of oligo-dT and random hexamers. A synthetic immune receptor repertoire was used to measure amplification bias, and any remaining bias was corrected computationally. On the study's bioinformatics: Raw reads were preprocessed for error removal, and CDR3 was defined according to IMGT conventions as running from the conserved cysteine to phenylalanine. To get clonality, Shannon entropy was normalized by log2 of the number of productive unique TCRs and the result was subtracted from 1. Whether scalp clones were CD4 or CD8 was inferred by matching scalp TCRbeta sequences against CD4 and CD8 repertoires sorted from blood. As stored in TCRdb, this immuneACCESS dataset retains in-frame rearrangements with V and J assigned. A fraction of the clones does not appear; measured against another copy, unresolved V genes explain less than half of the discrepancy, and the remainder lacks a known reason. The D gene and trimming were derived from the DNA, and the V and J assignments and clone size from that table. The sample contains 250,000 to 350,000 clones, around 64% of them found a single time. The ten largest clones capture about 0.93% of the sample.

The starting material was CD4+ T cells sorted from blood, obtained around week 53, from a patient treated with tofacitinib. The clonotype was recovered from a human donor with alopecia areata. Here the chain combines TRBV6-6 and TRBJ1-6; tentative D gene TRBD1, with 5 bases matching. The CDR3 corresponds to CASSPRGGGNNSPLHF. The bases read TGTGCCAGCAGCCCGCGGGGGGGAGGGAACAATTCACCCCTCCACTTT.